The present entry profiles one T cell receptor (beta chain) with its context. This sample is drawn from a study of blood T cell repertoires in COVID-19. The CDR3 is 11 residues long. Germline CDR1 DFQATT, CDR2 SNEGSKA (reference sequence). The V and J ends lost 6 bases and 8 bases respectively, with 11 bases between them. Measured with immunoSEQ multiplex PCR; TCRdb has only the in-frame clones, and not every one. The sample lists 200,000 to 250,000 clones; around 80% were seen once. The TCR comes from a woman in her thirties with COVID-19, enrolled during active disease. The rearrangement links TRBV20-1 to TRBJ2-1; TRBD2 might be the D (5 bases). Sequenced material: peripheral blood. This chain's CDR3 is CSAGRLDEQFF. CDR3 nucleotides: TGCAGTGCGGGGAGATTAGATGAGCAGTTCTTC.